This entry lists 13 T cell receptor beta chains sequenced from one sample in a study of Graves' ophthalmopathy and Graves' hyperthyroidism. RNA transcripts provided the template for amplifying TCR beta CDR3 regions. HTBI primers primed a first-round RT-PCR, and a second-round multiplex PCR followed. TCRdb reprocessed the multiplex PCR reads with MiXCR, giving one entry per CDR3 protein. The repertoire holds some 160,000 distinct CDR3 sequences, around two fifths seen once, with about 8.2% in the top ten. Sequencing was carried out using peripheral blood. The receptors were gathered from a man aged 30 to 45 with Graves' ophthalmopathy.

V gene TRBV6-2 or TRBV6-3 combines with J gene TRBJ2-5, with D possibly TRBD2 on 6 matching bases. The CDR3 has 14 amino acids. CDR1 and CDR2 (germline): MNHEY, SVGEGT. Trimming cost V 4 bases and J 2 bases, with 11 bases left between them. This CDR3 reads CASSFGGAQETQYF. DNA of the CDR3: TGTGCCAGCAGTTTTGGAGGGGCGCAAGAGACCCAGTACTTC.

This clonotype was observed at least ten times. The chain recombines TRBV7-8 with TRBJ2-2, with D perhaps TRBD1 (6 bases). The CDR3 extends over 16 amino acids. CDR1 is SGHVS and CDR2 is FQNEAQ in the germline V gene. The ends were cut back, 1 base at V and 1 base at J, with 10 bases in the middle. The CDR3 loop reads CASSLDGRGNTGELFF. CDR3 bases: TGTGCCAGCAGCTTAGATGGCAGGGGGAACACCGGGGAGCTGTTTTTT.

This clonotype was seen at least ten times. The chain is built from TRBV20-1 and TRBJ2-5; 8 bases map to TRBD2. Trimming took 6 bases from V and 5 from J; bases not matched to a gene: 11. CDR1 and CDR2 (germline): DFQATT, SNEGSKA (reference sequence). The CDR3 sequence is 14 residues long. The CDR3 DNA follows: TGCAGTGCCCCAGCGGGAGACACAGGGGAGACCCAGTACTTC. It yields the protein CSAPAGDTGETQYF.

CDR3: CASSTRQGGTEAFF. The CDR3 DNA sequence: TGTGCCAGCAGCACCCGACAGGGCGGCACTGAAGCTTTCTTT. The chain is built from TRBV6-2 or TRBV6-3 and TRBJ1-1; TRBD1 matches 7 bases. The CDR3 contains 14 residues. Germline loops: CDR1 MNHEY, CDR2 SVGEGT. The ends lost 6 bases at V and 4 bases at J; junction bases unmatched: 8.

The sample holds many counts of this clonotype. V and J are TRBV15 and TRBJ1-2; no clear D gene. V was pared by 0 bases and J by 4 bases, with 9 bases between. The CDR3 spans 14 residues. Germline lookup yields CDR1 LNHNV and CDR2 YYDKDF (reference sequence). Here the CDR3 DNA reads TGTGCCACCAGCAGAGATCCAGGTGGCTATGGCTACACCTTC. Protein: CATSRDPGGYGYTF. Full variable domain (missing parts from reference TRBV15 and TRBJ1-2): DAMVIQNPRYQVTQFGKPVTLSCSQTLNHNVMYWYQQKSSQAPKLLFHYYDKDFNNEADTPDNFQSRRPNTSFCFLDIRSPGLGDTAMYLCATSRDPGGYGYTFGSGTRLTVV.

The gene calls are TRBV6-2 or TRBV6-3 and TRBJ2-7; D not certain. This CDR3 is built from 14 residues. The V and J ends lost 2 bases and 1 base respectively, with 9 bases between them. CDR1 is MNHEY and CDR2 is SVGEGT in the germline V gene. The DNA for the CDR3 is TGTGCCAGCAGTTACGGCCGACCATCCTACGAGCAGTACTTC. Translating it yields CASSYGRPSYEQYF.

V is TRBV6-5 and J is TRBJ2-1; no clear D. V shed 4 bases and J shed 8 bases, with 9 bases lying between them. Germline CDR1 MNHEY, CDR2 SVGAGI. There are 12 residues in the CDR3. The CDR3 DNA is TGTGCCAGCAGTTTTACCCTGTATGAGCAGTTCTTC. It encodes CASSFTLYEQFF.

This clonotype was seen many times. The chain joins TRBV27 to TRBJ2-5; a weak D match, TRBD1 (5 bases). Germline CDR1 MNHEY, CDR2 SMNVEV (reference sequence). The CDR3 contains 17 residues. V shed 4 bases and J shed 3 bases, with 21 bases lying between them. The CDR3 bases are TGTGCCAGCAGTTCGCTCCTGGGGCTGCAGGAGAAAGAGACCCAGTACTTC. Amino acid sequence: CASSSLLGLQEKETQYF.

This clonotype was recorded a few times. In DNA, the CDR3 is TGTGCCAGAGAAAGCTCCTATAATTCACCCCTCCACTTT. This gives the protein CARESSYNSPLHF. The V call is TRBV27, the J call TRBJ1-6; no clear D gene. Germline V gene sequence: CDR1 MNHEY, CDR2 SMNVEV (reference sequence). The ends were cut back, 9 bases at V and 0 bases at J, with 6 bases in the middle. The CDR3 is 13 amino acids.

In its sample, this clonotype was seen many times. The V call is TRBV28, the J call TRBJ1-1, with 10 positions matching TRBD1. Germline lookup yields CDR1 MDHEN and CDR2 SYDVKM. Trimming removed 6 bases from V and 0 bases from J; junction bases left unmatched: 10. The CDR3 loop spans 17 amino acids. The CDR3 coding sequence is TGTGCCAGCAGCGCCGCGGGACAGGGGCTAATGAACACTGAAGCTTTCTTT. Translating it yields CASSAAGQGLMNTEAFF.

This clonotype was seen at least ten times. The chain couples TRBV5-1 to TRBJ2-7; TRBD2 matches at 9 bases. CDR3 length: 16 amino acids. Germline trimming cut 4 bases from V and 0 bases from J; bases unmatched to any gene: 8. Germline CDR1 SGHRS, CDR2 YFSETQ. Written as DNA, the CDR3 is TGCGCCAGCAGCCCGGACCTAGCGGGACTCTCCTACGAGCAGTACTTC. Its translation: CASSPDLAGLSYEQYF.

This clonotype is a singleton in its sample. CDR3 region: CASSRTGTGLNTIYF. CDR3 nucleotides: TGTGCCAGCAGCCGGACCGGGACAGGGTTGAACACCATATATTTT. V usage is TRBV11-2 and J usage is TRBJ1-3, with 9 bases aligning to TRBD1. The CDR3 has 15 residues. V lost 5 bases, J lost 7 bases, and 9 bases stayed unmatched. CDR1 SGHAT and CDR2 FQNNGV come from the germline V gene. Full variable domain (outside the CDR3, taken from reference TRBV11-2 and TRBJ1-3): EAGVAQSPRYKIIEKRQSVAFWCNPISGHATLYWYQQILGQGPKLLIQFQNNGVVDDSQLPKDRFSAERLKGVDSTLKIQPAKLEDSAVYLCASSRTGTGLNTIYFGEGSWLTVV.

This chain joins TRBV6-5 and TRBJ2-7, with 8 nucleotides matching TRBD2. CDR1 and CDR2 from the germline V gene are MNHEY and SVGAGI. The CDR3 loop spans 14 amino acids. V lost 4 bases and J lost 3; bases outside the gene matches: 5. The chain's CDR3 is CASSFRLANYEQYF. The CDR3, as DNA: TGTGCCAGCAGTTTTCGACTAGCGAACTACGAGCAGTACTTC.